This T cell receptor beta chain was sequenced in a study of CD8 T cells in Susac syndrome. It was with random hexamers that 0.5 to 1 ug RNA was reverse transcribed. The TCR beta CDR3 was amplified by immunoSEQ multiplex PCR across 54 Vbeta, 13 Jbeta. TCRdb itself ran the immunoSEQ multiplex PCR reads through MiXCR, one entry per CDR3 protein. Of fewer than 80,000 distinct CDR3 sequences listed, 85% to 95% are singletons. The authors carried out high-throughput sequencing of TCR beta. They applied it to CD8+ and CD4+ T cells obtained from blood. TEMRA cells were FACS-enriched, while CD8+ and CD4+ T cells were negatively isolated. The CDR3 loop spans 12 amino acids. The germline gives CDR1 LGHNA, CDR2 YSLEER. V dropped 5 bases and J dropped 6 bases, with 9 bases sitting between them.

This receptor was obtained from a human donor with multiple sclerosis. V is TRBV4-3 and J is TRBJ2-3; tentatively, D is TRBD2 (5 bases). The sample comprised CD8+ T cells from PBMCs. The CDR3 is CASSEPGDTQYF. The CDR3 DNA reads TGCGCCAGCAGCGAGCCGGGGGATACGCAGTATTTT.